The 8 T cell receptor beta chains given below trace back to one sample, sequenced in a study of blood T cells in healthy people across ages. A J-beta primer mix and a sample-barcoded 5' primer were used in a second PCR of about 7 to 12 cycles. Via MiXCR, TCRdb re-called the 5' RACE reads, giving one row per CDR3 protein. The profile covers approximately 800,000 distinct CDR3 sequences, with about 56% appearing a single time and around 25% taken by the ten largest. Sequences were obtained from blood. These receptors were collected from a man aged 35-49 years in good health.

V is TRBV20-1 and J is TRBJ2-7; D ambiguous. V was cut by 3 bases and J by 7 bases, with 19 bases left in between. The germline V gene has CDR1 DFQATT and CDR2 SNEGSKA (reference sequence). This CDR3 has 14 residues. Here the CDR3 DNA reads TGCAGTGCTAGTCTGGGTAGCTCCTACAATGAGCAGTACTTC. Its translation: CSASLGSSYNEQYF.

The chain combines TRBV5-1 with TRBJ1-4, with a tentative D call TRBD1 (5 bases). V was shortened by 5 bases and J by 6 bases, with 11 bases between the two germline ends. The CDR3 loop spans 13 amino acids. The germline gives CDR1 SGHRS, CDR2 YFSETQ. CDR3 protein: CASSAGAHEKLFF. Written as DNA, the CDR3 is TGCGCCAGCAGTGCCGGGGCCCATGAAAAACTGTTTTTT.

CDR3 loop: CASSLRQAGWAKNIQYF. The CDR3 nucleotides are TGTGCCAGCAGCTTGAGGCAGGCGGGGTGGGCCAAAAACATTCAGTACTTC. The genes are TRBV5-6 and TRBJ2-4, with a weak D call TRBD2 (6 bases). Trimming removed 1 base from V and 1 base from J, with 15 bases in between. The V gene's germline CDR1 is SGHDT and CDR2 YYEEEE. CDR3 length: 17 residues.

This chain connects TRBV6-5 to TRBJ1-6; TRBD1 matches 7 bases. CDR1 is MNHEY, CDR2 SVGAGI, per germline. The junction had 7 bases not matched to a gene; V was cut back by 5 bases and J by 6 bases. The CDR3 spans 15 residues. The CDR3 DNA follows: TGTGCCAGCAGTCAGAACAGGGGCGGTAATTCACCCCTCCACTTT. Residues: CASSQNRGGNSPLHF.

V usage is TRBV7-9 and J usage is TRBJ2-5; TRBD1 matches 7 bases. V lost 7 bases and J lost 1; bases outside the gene matches: 6. The CDR3 runs 14 residues. The V gene's germline CDR1 is SEHNR and CDR2 FQNEAQ (reference sequence). The CDR3 reads CASTHRDSQETQYF. The CDR3 region has the DNA TGTGCCAGCACTCACCGGGACAGCCAAGAGACCCAGTACTTC.

The rearrangement uses TRBV7-2 and TRBJ2-7; D is uncertain. The CDR3 runs to 13 residues. CDR1 SGHTA and CDR2 FQGNSA come from the germline V gene. Between the trimmed V and J ends, which lost 6 bases and 6 bases, there was a span of 15 bases. For the CDR3, the DNA is TGTGCCAGCAGTTCCGGGCCTAAGGGCGAGCAGTACTTC. It codes for CASSSGPKGEQYF.

The gene calls are TRBV4-2 and TRBJ2-7, with TRBD2 matching 8 bases. The CDR3 runs to 15 residues. The V gene's germline CDR1 is LGHNA and CDR2 YNFKEQ. The V and J ends lost 0 bases and 3 bases, in that order; junction bases with no gene match: 4. In DNA form, the CDR3 reads TGTGCCAGCAGCCAAGACAAGCGGGAGTACTACGAGCAGTACTTC. Translated: CASSQDKREYYEQYF.

The chain carries TRBV18 and TRBJ2-7, with a possible D match to TRBD2 (6 bases). This CDR3 region has 14 residues. Trimming cost V 3 bases and J 4 bases, with 13 bases left between them. Germline CDR1 and CDR2: KGHSH and LQKENI. Here the CDR3 reads CASSPKDGGYEQYF. Here the CDR3 DNA reads TGTGCCAGCTCACCTAAGGACGGAGGGTACGAGCAGTACTTC.